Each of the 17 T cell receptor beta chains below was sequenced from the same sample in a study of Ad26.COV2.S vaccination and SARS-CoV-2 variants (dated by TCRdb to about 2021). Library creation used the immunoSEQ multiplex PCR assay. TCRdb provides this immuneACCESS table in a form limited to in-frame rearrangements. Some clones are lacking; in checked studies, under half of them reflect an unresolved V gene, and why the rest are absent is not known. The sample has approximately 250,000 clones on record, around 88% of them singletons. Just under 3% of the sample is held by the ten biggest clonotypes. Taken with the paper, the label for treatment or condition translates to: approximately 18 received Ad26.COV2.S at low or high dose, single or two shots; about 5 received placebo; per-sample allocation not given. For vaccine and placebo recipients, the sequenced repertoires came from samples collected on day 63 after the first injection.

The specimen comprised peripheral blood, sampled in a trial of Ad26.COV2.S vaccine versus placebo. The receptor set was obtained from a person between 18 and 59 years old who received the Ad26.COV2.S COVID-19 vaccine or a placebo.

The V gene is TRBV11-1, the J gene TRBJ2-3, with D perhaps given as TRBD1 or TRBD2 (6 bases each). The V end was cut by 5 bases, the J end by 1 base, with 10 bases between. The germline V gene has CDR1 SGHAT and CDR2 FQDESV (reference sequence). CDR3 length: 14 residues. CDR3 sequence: CASSRGLGTDTQYF. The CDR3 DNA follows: TGTGCCAGCAGCCGGGGGCTTGGCACAGATACGCAGTATTTT.

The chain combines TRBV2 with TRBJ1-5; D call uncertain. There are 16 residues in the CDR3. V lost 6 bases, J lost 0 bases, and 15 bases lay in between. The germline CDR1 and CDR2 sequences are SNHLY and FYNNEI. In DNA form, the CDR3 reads TGTGCCAGCAGACAAAGGCCGGAAAATAGCAATCAGCCCCAGCATTTT. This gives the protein CASRQRPENSNQPQHF. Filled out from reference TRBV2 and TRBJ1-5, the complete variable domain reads EPEVTQTPSHQVTQMGQEVILRCVPISNHLYFYWYRQILGQKVEFLVSFYNNEISEKSEIFDDQFSVERPDGSNFTLKIRSTKLEDSAMYFCASRQRPENSNQPQHFGDGTRLSIL.

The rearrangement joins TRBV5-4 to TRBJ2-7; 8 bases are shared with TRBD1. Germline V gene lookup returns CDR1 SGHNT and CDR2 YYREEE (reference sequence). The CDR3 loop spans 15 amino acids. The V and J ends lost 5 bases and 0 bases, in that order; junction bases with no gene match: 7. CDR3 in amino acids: CASRSGQGSSYEQYF. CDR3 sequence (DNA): TGTGCCAGCAGGTCAGGACAGGGAAGCTCCTACGAGCAGTACTTC.

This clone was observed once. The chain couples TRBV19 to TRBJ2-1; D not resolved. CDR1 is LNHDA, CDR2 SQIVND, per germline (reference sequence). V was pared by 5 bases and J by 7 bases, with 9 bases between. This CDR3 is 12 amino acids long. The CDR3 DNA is TGTGCCAGTAGTGCCTTGGAGAATGAGCAGTTCTTC. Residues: CASSALENEQFF. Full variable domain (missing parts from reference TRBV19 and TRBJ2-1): DGGITQSPKYLFRKEGQNVTLSCEQNLNHDAMYWYRQDPGQGLRLIYYSQIVNDFQKGDIAEGYSVSREKKESFPLTVTSAQKNPTAFYLCASSALENEQFFGPGTRLTVL.

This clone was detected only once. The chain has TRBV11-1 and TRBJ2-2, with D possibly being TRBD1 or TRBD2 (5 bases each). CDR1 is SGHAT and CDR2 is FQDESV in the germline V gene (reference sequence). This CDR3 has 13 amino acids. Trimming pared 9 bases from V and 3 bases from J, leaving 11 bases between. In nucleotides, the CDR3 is TGTGCCAGTTCACGAGGGGACACCGGGGAGCTGTTTTTT. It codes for CASSRGDTGELFF.

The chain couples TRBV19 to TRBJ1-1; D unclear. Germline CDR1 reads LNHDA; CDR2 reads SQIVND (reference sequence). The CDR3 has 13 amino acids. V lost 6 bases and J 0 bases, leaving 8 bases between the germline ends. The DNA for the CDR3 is TGTGCCAGTAGCTTTTCGGTGAACACTGAAGCTTTCTTT. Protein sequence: CASSFSVNTEAFF.

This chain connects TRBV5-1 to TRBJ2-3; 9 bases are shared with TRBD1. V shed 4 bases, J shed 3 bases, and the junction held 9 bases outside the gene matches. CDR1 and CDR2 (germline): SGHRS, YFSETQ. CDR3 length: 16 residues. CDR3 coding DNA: TGCGCCAGCAGCACCCAGGGACAGGGTGGAACAGATACGCAGTATTTT. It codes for CASSTQGQGGTDTQYF.

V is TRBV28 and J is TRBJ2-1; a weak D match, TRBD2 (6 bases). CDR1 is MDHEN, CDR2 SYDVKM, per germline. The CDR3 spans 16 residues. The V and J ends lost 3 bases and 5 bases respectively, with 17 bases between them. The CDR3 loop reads CASSLSGTLTHNEQFF. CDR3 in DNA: TGTGCCAGCAGTTTGTCCGGGACTCTTACCCACAATGAGCAGTTCTTC.

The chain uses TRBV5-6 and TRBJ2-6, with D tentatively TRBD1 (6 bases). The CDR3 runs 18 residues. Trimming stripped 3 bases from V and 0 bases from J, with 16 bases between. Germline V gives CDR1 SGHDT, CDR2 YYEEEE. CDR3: CASSSNGQYLSGANVLTF. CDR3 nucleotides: TGTGCCAGCAGCTCTAACGGACAGTACCTCTCTGGGGCCAACGTCCTGACTTTC.

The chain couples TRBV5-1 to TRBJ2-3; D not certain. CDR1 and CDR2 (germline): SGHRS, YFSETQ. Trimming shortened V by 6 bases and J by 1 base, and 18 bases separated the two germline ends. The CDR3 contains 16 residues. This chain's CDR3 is CASTPGRARGTDTQYF. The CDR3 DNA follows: TGCGCCAGCACCCCGGGTCGGGCGCGCGGCACAGATACGCAGTATTTT. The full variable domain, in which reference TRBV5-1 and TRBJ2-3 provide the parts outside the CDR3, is KAGVTQTPRYLIKTRGQQVTLSCSPISGHRSVSWYQQTPGQGLQFLFEYFSETQRNKGNFPGRFSGRQFSNSRSEMNVSTLELGDSALYLCASTPGRARGTDTQYFGPGTRLTVL.

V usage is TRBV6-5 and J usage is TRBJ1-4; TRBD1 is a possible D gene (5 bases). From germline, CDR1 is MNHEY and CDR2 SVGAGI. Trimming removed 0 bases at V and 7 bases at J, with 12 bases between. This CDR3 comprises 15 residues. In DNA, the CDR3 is TGTGCCAGCAGTTACTCTGGCAGGGAAGGTGAAAAACTGTTTTTT. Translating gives CASSYSGREGEKLFF.

The DNA for the CDR3 is TGTGCCAGCAGCCCAAGGGGCGGGGGGCGCATGACTGAAGCTTTCTTT. It translates to CASSPRGGGRMTEAFF. The chain recombines TRBV9 with TRBJ1-1; D perhaps matches TRBD1 (6 bases). CDR3 length equals 16 residues. Germline CDR1 is SGDLS and CDR2 is YYNGEE. V was clipped by 4 bases and J by 5 bases, with 21 bases between them.

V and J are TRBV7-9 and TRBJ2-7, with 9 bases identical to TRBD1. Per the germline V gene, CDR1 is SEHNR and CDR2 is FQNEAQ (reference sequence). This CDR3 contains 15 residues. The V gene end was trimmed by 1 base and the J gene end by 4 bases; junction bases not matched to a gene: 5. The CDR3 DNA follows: TGTGCCAGCAGCTTAGGAGGGACAGGGAAATACGAGCAGTACGTC. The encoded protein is CASSLGGTGKYEQYV.

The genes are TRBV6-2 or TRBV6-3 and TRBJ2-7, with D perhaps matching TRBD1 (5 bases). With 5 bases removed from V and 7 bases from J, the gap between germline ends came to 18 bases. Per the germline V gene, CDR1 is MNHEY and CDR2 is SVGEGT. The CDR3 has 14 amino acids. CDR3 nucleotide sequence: TGTGCCAGCAGTAATACCCTGGCAGGGCGAGAGCAGTACTTC. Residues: CASSNTLAGREQYF.

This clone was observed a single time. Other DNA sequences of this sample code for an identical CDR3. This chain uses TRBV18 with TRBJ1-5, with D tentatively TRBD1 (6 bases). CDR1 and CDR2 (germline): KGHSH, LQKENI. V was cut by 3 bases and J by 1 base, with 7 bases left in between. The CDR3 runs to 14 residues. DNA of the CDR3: TGTGCCAGCTCACCTCAGGGGAGCAATCAGCCCCAGCATTTT. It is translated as CASSPQGSNQPQHF.

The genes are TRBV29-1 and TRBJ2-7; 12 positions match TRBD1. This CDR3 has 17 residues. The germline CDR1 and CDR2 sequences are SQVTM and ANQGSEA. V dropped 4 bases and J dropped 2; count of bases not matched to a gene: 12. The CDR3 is CSVVGDRGLVETYEQYF. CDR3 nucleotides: TGCAGCGTTGTCGGGGACAGGGGGCTAGTAGAGACCTACGAGCAGTACTTC.

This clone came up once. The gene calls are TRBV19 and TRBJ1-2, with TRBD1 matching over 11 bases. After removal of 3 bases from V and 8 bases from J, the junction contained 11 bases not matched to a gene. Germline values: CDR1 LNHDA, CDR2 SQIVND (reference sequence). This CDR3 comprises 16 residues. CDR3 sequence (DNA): TGTGCCAGTAGTATTACCGGGACAGGGGGATCAGGAGGCTACACCTTC. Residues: CASSITGTGGSGGYTF.